The present TCR beta chain was sequenced within a study of beta chain features in type 1 diabetes. Study results and limitations: It was possible that PCR favored shorter templates, equally so in patients and controls. Moderately but significantly shorter TCRB CDR3s were found in Type 1 diabetes patients in all four CD4+ subsets. A closer apparent resemblance between naive, central memory and Treg TCRB repertoires was seen in patients than in healthy donors.

The table lists this clone with a few counts. Its antigen is not known. Isolated RNA was reverse transcribed in full, so expressed TCRB transcripts were sequenced. Generated by immunoSEQ multiplex PCR, the TCRdb table keeps only in-frame clones and is missing some. The table shows hundreds of thousands of clones, with 15% occurring only once. The CDR3 extends over 17 amino acids. The germline V gene encodes CDR1 LGHNA and CDR2 YSLEER. V lost 2 bases and J lost 7; bases outside the gene matches: 10. Sampling consisted of one heparinised blood draw per donor, averaging roughly 110 mL. The V gene is TRBV4-3, the J gene TRBJ1-6, with TRBD1 matching over 8 bases. The sample was naive CD4+ T cells from blood. The clonotype comes from a man in his late teens or twenties with type 1 diabetes. The CDR3 DNA follows: TGCGCCAGCAGCCAATTAACAGGACAGGGAGGAAATTCACCCCTCCACTTT. It yields the protein CASSQLTGQGGNSPLHF.